Listed below are T cell receptor beta chains from one sample, sequenced in a study of T-cell reconstitution after alpha-beta-depleted transplantation in children. TCRdb used MiXCR to reprocess the PCR reads, holding one entry per CDR3 protein. The data hold around 420,000 distinct CDR3 sequences, with 15% to 20% observed a single time. This specimen consisted of PBMCs, mostly from graft donor cells, obtained 360 days after TCRalphabeta/CD19-depleted stem cell transplant. The receptors here all came from a boy under two years old who had a stem cell transplant for Wiskott-Aldrich syndrome, so the T cells may come from the graft donor. CDR3s include the opening cysteine and the closing phenylalanine or tryptophan. The order of the fields is clone size, V gene, D gene, J gene, CDR3 length, CDR3 DNA, CDR3 protein. D genes are given only for firm matches. A clone size is listed for some rows: how often the clone was seen (once, few, many), or a class if it is expanded.

size: few; V: TRBV9; D: TRBD2; J: TRBJ2-1; length: 15; DNA: TGTGCCAGCAGCGTAGTAGCGGGAGGGCCTTATGAGCAGTTCTTC; CDR3: CASSVVAGGPYEQFF
size: NA; V: TRBV20-1; D: TRBD1; J: TRBJ2-3; length: 14; DNA: TGCAGTGCAAAAGACAGGGGGCGAACAGATACGCAGTATTTT; CDR3: CSAKDRGRTDTQYF
size: NA; V: TRBV5-1; D: TRBD1; J: TRBJ2-7; length: 18; DNA: TGCGCCAGCAGCCCAGGACAGGGTTTTCTCTTTAGCTCCTACGAGCAGTACTTC; CDR3: CASSPGQGFLFSSYEQYF
size: few; V: TRBV29-1; D: TRBD1; J: TRBJ2-4; length: 19; DNA: TGCAGCGTTGAAGATTTCCCGGGACAGGGGGAGTATTCTAAAAACATTCAGTACTTC; CDR3: CSVEDFPGQGEYSKNIQYF
size: NA; V: TRBV7-9; D: NA; J: TRBJ1-1; length: 14; DNA: TGTGCCAGCAGACCGACGGGGAAGAACACTGAAGTTTTCTTT; CDR3: CASRPTGKNTEVFF
size: many; V: TRBV5-1; D: TRBD2; J: TRBJ2-7; length: 19; DNA: TGCGCCAGCAGCTACACAGGGGGACTAGCGGGTGCTTCTTCCTACGAGCAGTACTTC; CDR3: CASSYTGGLAGASSYEQYF
size: many; V: TRBV12-3/TRBV12-4; D: TRBD1; J: TRBJ2-7; length: 13; DNA: TGTGCCAGCAGGACAGGGGGCGGCTACGAGCAGTACTTC; CDR3: CASRTGGGYEQYF
size: few; V: TRBV5-1; D: NA; J: TRBJ2-1; length: 15; DNA: TGCGCCAGCAGCTTGACAGACAGCTCCTACAATGAGCAGTTCTTC; CDR3: CASSLTDSSYNEQFF
size: few; V: TRBV4-1; D: TRBD2; J: TRBJ2-1; length: 15; DNA: TGCGCCAGCAGCCAAGTTGGACTAGCAATCAATGAGCAGTTCTTC; CDR3: CASSQVGLAINEQFF
size: NA; V: TRBV5-1; D: TRBD2; J: TRBJ2-2; length: 17; DNA: TGCGCCAGCAGCTTGTTTAGCGGGGTTCCGAACACCGGGGAGCTGTTTTTT; CDR3: CASSLFSGVPNTGELFF
size: few; V: TRBV24-1; D: NA; J: TRBJ2-1; length: 13; DNA: TGTGCCACCAGTGATTTTGGGACCAATGAGCAGTTCTTC; CDR3: CATSDFGTNEQFF
size: NA; V: TRBV6-5; D: TRBD2; J: TRBJ2-3; length: 16; DNA: TGTGCCAGCAGTTACTCGGGCGGGAGCTGGGCAGATACGCAGTATTTT; CDR3: CASSYSGGSWADTQYF
size: many; V: TRBV12-3/TRBV12-4; D: TRBD2; J: TRBJ2-5; length: 14; DNA: TGTGCCAGCAGTTTAGAGCGGGAGTGGGAGACCCAGTACTTC; CDR3: CASSLEREWETQYF
size: few; V: TRBV10-3; D: TRBD2; J: TRBJ2-7; length: 18; DNA: TGTGCCATCAGTGAGATCCTAGCGGGAGGGCCGAGGACCTACGAGCAGTACTTC; CDR3: CAISEILAGGPRTYEQYF
size: once; V: TRBV5-1; D: NA; J: TRBJ2-1; length: 16; DNA: TGCGCCAGCAGCTTAGGTGGAAGTAGCTACTACAATGAGCAGTTCTTC; CDR3: CASSLGGSSYYNEQFF
size: NA; V: TRBV4-2; D: NA; J: TRBJ2-3; length: 16; DNA: TGTGCCAGCAGCCAGACTAGGAAGGTCACACAAGATACGCAGTATTTT; CDR3: CASSQTRKVTQDTQYF
size: once; V: TRBV13; D: TRBD1; J: TRBJ2-7; length: 16; DNA: TGTGCCAGCAGCTCGAGCCGGGACAGGATCCTCTACGAGCAGTACTTC; CDR3: CASSSSRDRILYEQYF
size: few; V: TRBV11-2; D: TRBD1; J: TRBJ2-4; length: 18; DNA: TGTGCCAGCAGCTTAAACCGGGACAGGAGAGTAGCCAAAAACATTCAGTACTTC; CDR3: CASSLNRDRRVAKNIQYF
size: many; V: TRBV27; D: NA; J: TRBJ2-1; length: 14; DNA: TGTGCCAGCAGTCAGGGGGGAAAATTCAATGAGCAGTTCTTC; CDR3: CASSQGGKFNEQFF
size: once; V: TRBV19; D: NA; J: TRBJ2-2; length: 15; DNA: TGTGCCAGTGGTATAGGGGGACTCAACTCCGGGGAGCTGTTTTTT; CDR3: CASGIGGLNSGELFF
size: few; V: TRBV3-1; D: NA; J: TRBJ1-1; length: 13; DNA: TGTGCCAGCAGCCGGCCGCCAGGGACTGAAGCTTTCTTT; CDR3: CASSRPPGTEAFF
size: many; V: TRBV10-3; D: TRBD2; J: TRBJ2-1; length: 15; DNA: TGTGCCATCAGTGTCGGGGGGACTTCCTACAATGAGCAGTTCTTC; CDR3: CAISVGGTSYNEQFF
size: once; V: TRBV24-1; D: NA; J: TRBJ2-3; length: 14; DNA: TGTGCCACCAGTGCGTGGGGGGTCACAGATACGCAGTATTTT; CDR3: CATSAWGVTDTQYF
size: few; V: TRBV5-1; D: TRBD1; J: TRBJ1-1; length: 14; DNA: TGCGCCAGCAGCACATTACAGGGGGCGGCTGAAGCTTTCTTT; CDR3: CASSTLQGAAEAFF
size: NA; V: TRBV18; D: NA; J: TRBJ2-1; length: 14; DNA: TGTGCCAGCTCACCCAGTCCGCGTGACAATGAGCAGTTCTTC; CDR3: CASSPSPRDNEQFF
size: NA; V: TRBV5-5; D: TRBD1; J: TRBJ2-7; length: 13; DNA: TGTGCCAGCAGCAGGACAGGGCGGTCCGAGCAGTACTTC; CDR3: CASSRTGRSEQYF
size: NA; V: TRBV28; D: TRBD2; J: TRBJ2-1; length: 16; DNA: TGTGCCAGCAGTTCGACTAGCGGGGGGTTCAACAATGAGCAGTTCTTC; CDR3: CASSSTSGGFNNEQFF
size: few; V: TRBV29-1; D: NA; J: TRBJ2-7; length: 15; DNA: TGCAGCGTTGAAGAGCTATCCGTAACTACCTACGAGCAGTACTTC; CDR3: CSVEELSVTTYEQYF
size: few; V: TRBV2; D: TRBD2; J: TRBJ2-7; length: 13; DNA: TGTGCCAGTTCGACTAGCGGGAGGTACGAGCAGTACTTC; CDR3: CASSTSGRYEQYF
size: NA; V: TRBV12-3/TRBV12-4; D: TRBD1; J: TRBJ2-6; length: 18; DNA: TGTGCCAGCAGTGGACAGGGTGTAAGGCACTCTGGGGCCAACGTCCTGACTTTC; CDR3: CASSGQGVRHSGANVLTF
size: few; V: TRBV24-1; D: NA; J: TRBJ1-2; length: 15; DNA: TGTGCCACCAGTGACTCGACAGGCGGATACTATGGCTACACCTTC; CDR3: CATSDSTGGYYGYTF
size: NA; V: TRBV10-3; D: NA; J: TRBJ2-5; length: 14; DNA: TGTGCCATCACCCTGACCGGTGGAGAGGAGACCCAGTACTTC; CDR3: CAITLTGGEETQYF
size: few; V: TRBV6-5; D: NA; J: TRBJ1-1; length: 14; DNA: TGTGCCAGCAGTTACTCGAATTCGGTCACTGAAGCTTTCTTT; CDR3: CASSYSNSVTEAFF
size: many; V: TRBV5-5; D: NA; J: TRBJ2-7; length: 12; DNA: TGTGCCAGCAGCTTGGAGGTACGCGAGCAGTACTTC; CDR3: CASSLEVREQYF
size: NA; V: TRBV29-1; D: TRBD1; J: TRBJ2-6; length: 16; DNA: TGCAGCGTTGTGGGGACAGATTTTTCTGGGGCCAACGTCCTGACTTTC; CDR3: CSVVGTDFSGANVLTF
size: NA; V: TRBV20-1; D: NA; J: TRBJ2-5; length: 13; DNA: TGCAGTGCTAGAGCGCCCATCCAAGAGACCCAGTACTTC; CDR3: CSARAPIQETQYF
size: few; V: TRBV29-1; D: NA; J: TRBJ2-5; length: 12; DNA: TGCAGCGTTGCCCCCGTCGGAGAGACCCAGTACTTC; CDR3: CSVAPVGETQYF
size: NA; V: TRBV7-9; D: NA; J: TRBJ2-1; length: 14; DNA: TGTGCCAGCAGCTTGGGACGTTACTACAATGAGCAGTTCTTC; CDR3: CASSLGRYYNEQFF
size: few; V: TRBV12-3/TRBV12-4; D: NA; J: TRBJ2-1; length: 12; DNA: TGTGCCAGCAGCGGGCGCAACAATGAGCAGTTCTTC; CDR3: CASSGRNNEQFF
size: few; V: TRBV5-1; D: NA; J: TRBJ2-1; length: 12; DNA: TGCGCCAGCAGCTATGCGTACAATGAGCAGTTCTTC; CDR3: CASSYAYNEQFF
size: many; V: TRBV7-6; D: TRBD1; J: TRBJ2-1; length: 17; DNA: TGTGCCAGCAGCTTATCTAAACAGGGGATCTTCTACAATGAGCAGTTCTTC; CDR3: CASSLSKQGIFYNEQFF